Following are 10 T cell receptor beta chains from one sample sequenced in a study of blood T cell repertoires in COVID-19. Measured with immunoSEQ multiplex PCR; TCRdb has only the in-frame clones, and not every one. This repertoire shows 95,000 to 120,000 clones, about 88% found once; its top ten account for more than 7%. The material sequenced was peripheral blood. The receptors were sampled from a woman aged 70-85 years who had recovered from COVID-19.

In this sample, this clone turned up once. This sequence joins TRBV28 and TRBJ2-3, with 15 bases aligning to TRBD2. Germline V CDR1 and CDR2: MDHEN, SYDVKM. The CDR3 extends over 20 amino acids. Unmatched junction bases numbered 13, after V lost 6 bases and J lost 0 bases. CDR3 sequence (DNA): TGTGCCAGCAGACCCTGGACTAGCGGGGGGGGTCTTGGAAGCACAGATACGCAGTATTTT. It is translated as CASRPWTSGGGLGSTDTQYF.

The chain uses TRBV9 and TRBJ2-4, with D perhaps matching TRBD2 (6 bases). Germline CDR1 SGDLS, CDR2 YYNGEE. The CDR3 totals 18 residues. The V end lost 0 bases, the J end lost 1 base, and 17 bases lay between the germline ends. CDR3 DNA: TGTGCCAGCAGCGTAGAAGCCGGAGGAGGGTGGGCCAAAAACATTCAGTACTTC. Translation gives CASSVEAGGGWAKNIQYF.

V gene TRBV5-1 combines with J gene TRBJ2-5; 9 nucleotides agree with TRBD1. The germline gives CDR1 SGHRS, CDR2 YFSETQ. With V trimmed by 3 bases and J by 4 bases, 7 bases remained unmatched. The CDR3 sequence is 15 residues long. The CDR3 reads CASSSAPDRGETQYF. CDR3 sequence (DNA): TGCGCCAGCAGCTCGGCCCCGGACAGGGGAGAGACCCAGTACTTC.

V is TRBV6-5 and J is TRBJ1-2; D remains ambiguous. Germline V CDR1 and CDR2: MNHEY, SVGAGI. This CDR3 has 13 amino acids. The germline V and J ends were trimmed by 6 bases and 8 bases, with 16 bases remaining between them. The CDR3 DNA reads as TGTGCCAGCAGACCCGGACGCGGGCCCGGCTACACCTTC. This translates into CASRPGRGPGYTF.

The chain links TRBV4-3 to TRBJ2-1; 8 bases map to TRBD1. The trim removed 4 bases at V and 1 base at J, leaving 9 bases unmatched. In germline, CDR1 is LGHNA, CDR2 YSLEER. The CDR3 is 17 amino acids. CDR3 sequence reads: CASSPRQGLVSYNEQFF. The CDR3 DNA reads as TGCGCCAGCAGCCCTCGACAGGGGTTGGTGTCCTACAATGAGCAGTTCTTC.

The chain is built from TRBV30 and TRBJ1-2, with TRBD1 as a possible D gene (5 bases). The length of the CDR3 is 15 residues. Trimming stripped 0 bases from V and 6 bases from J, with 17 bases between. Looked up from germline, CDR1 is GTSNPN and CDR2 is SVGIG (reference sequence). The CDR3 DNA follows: TGTGCCTGGAGTGTATTCAGCGGGACTCTTGATGGCTACACCTTC. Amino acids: CAWSVFSGTLDGYTF.

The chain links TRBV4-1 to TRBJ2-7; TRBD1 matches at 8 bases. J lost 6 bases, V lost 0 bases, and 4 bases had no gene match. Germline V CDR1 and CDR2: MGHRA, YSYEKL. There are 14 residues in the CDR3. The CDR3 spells CASSQDLTGGEQYF. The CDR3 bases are TGCGCCAGCAGCCAAGATCTAACAGGGGGCGAGCAGTACTTC.

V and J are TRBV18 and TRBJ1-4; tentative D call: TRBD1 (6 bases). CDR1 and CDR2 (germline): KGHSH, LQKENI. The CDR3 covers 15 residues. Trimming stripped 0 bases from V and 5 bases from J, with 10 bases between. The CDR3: CASSPPGGANEKLFF. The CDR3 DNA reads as TGTGCCAGCTCACCACCGGGGGGGGCAAATGAAAAACTGTTTTTT.

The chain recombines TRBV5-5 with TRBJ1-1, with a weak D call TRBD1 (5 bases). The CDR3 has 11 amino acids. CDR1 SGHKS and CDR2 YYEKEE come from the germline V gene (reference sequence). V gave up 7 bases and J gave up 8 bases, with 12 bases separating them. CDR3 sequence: CASDRWGEAFF. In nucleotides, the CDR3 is TGTGCCAGCGACCGTTGGGGCGAAGCTTTCTTT. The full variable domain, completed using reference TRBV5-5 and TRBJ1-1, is DAGVTQSPTHLIKTRGQQVTLRCSPISGHKSVSWYQQVLGQGPQFIFQYYEKEERGRGNFPDRFSARQFPNYSSELNVNALLLGDSALYLCASDRWGEAFFGQGTRLTVV.

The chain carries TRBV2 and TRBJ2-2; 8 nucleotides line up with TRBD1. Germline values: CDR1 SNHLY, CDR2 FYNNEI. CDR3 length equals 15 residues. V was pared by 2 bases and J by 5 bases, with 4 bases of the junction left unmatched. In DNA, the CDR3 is TGTGCCAGCAGTGAACAGGGGGCGCGAACCGGGGAGCTGTTTTTT. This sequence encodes CASSEQGARTGELFF.